Below, 29 T cell receptor beta chains from the same sample are listed, as sequenced in a study of T cells in Graves' hyperthyroidism and ophthalmopathy. Researchers amplified the TCR beta CDR3 regions from RNA transcripts. Using the HTBI primer set, a first-round RT-PCR was run on the TCR CDR3. From the multiplex PCR reads, TCRdb called clonotypes with MiXCR, one entry per CDR3 protein. Of around 500,000 distinct CDR3 sequences listed, about 15% are singletons. Input material: blood. These receptors originate from a woman in her 30s with Graves' ophthalmopathy.

Many counts were recorded for this clonotype. The chain couples TRBV6-2 or TRBV6-3 to TRBJ2-2; no firm D call. The ends were cut back, 2 bases at V and 4 bases at J, with 5 bases in the middle. CDR3 length: 13 amino acids. Germline lookup yields CDR1 MNHEY and CDR2 SVGEGT. The DNA of the CDR3 is TGTGCCAGCAGTTACATCCTCACCGGGGAGCTGTTTTTT. Its translation is CASSYILTGELFF.

This clonotype has just a few counts. The chain recombines TRBV19 with TRBJ2-7; D tentatively fits TRBD1 or TRBD2 (5 bases each). This CDR3 is built from 15 residues. V was cut by 3 bases and J by 2 bases, with 14 bases left in between. Germline V gene lookup returns CDR1 LNHDA and CDR2 SQIVND (reference sequence). The CDR3 region is CASSMISEGTYEQYF. The DNA of the CDR3 is TGTGCCAGTAGTATGATCAGTGAGGGGACCTACGAGCAGTACTTC.

This chain joins TRBV28 and TRBJ2-2; 7 positions match TRBD1. Germline-derived CDR1 and CDR2 are MDHEN and SYDVKM. Trimming took 5 bases from V and 4 from J; bases not matched to a gene: 7. The CDR3 loop spans 15 amino acids. CDR3 in amino acids: CASSRHRGSTGELFF. CDR3 nucleotide sequence: TGTGCCAGCAGTCGTCACAGGGGATCCACCGGGGAGCTGTTTTTT.

This clonotype was detected ten times or more. The V call is TRBV28, the J call TRBJ2-7; 14 nucleotides agree with TRBD2. In germline, CDR1 is MDHEN, CDR2 SYDVKM. The CDR3 is 19 residues long. V lost 6 bases and J lost 2; bases outside the gene matches: 15. The CDR3 spells CASSRWRGLAGEGTYEQYF. CDR3 DNA sequence: TGTGCCAGCAGCCGCTGGCGGGGACTAGCGGGAGAAGGAACCTACGAGCAGTACTTC.

This clonotype was seen a few times. The rearrangement links TRBV6-1 to TRBJ1-1; 7 nucleotides match TRBD1. Germline V lookup: CDR1 MNHNS, CDR2 SASEGT. The V and J ends lost 1 base and 2 bases, in that order; junction bases with no gene match: 13. This CDR3 has 18 residues. CDR3 bases: TGTGCCAGCAGTGAAGGATTTAGGAGGGGACAGAGTAACACTGAAGCTTTCTTT. Translation: CASSEGFRRGQSNTEAFF.

The chain has TRBV20-1 and TRBJ1-6, with unresolved D. This CDR3 spans 15 amino acids. The ends were cut back, 1 base at V and 3 bases at J, with 10 bases in the middle. Per germline, CDR1 DFQATT and CDR2 SNEGSKA (reference sequence). DNA of the CDR3: TGCAGTGCTAGAGTCCCAGGCGGCTATAATTCACCCCTCCACTTT. Translated: CSARVPGGYNSPLHF.

This clonotype was counted between two and nine times. J is TRBJ1-5 and V is TRBV20-1, with a possible D match to TRBD1 (6 bases). Germline V gene sequence: CDR1 DFQATT, CDR2 SNEGSKA (reference sequence). Trimming stripped 8 bases from V and 2 bases from J, with 10 bases between. The length of the CDR3 is 12 residues. CDR3 DNA: TGCAGTACGAACAGGGGCAATCAGCCCCAGCATTTT. It specifies CSTNRGNQPQHF.

The chain is built from TRBV4-1 and TRBJ1-1, with unresolved D. Trimming removed 2 bases from V and 0 bases from J, with 13 bases in between. The CDR3 totals 16 residues. Per germline, CDR1 MGHRA and CDR2 YSYEKL. The DNA for the CDR3 is TGCGCCAGCAGCCAATCTAGTAGGACCATGAACACTGAAGCTTTCTTT. Translated: CASSQSSRTMNTEAFF.

This chain links TRBV4-1 with TRBJ2-1; no definite D call. The CDR3 totals 16 residues. The germline CDR1 and CDR2 sequences are MGHRA and YSYEKL. Trimming removed 2 bases at V and 0 bases at J, with 11 bases between. As DNA, the CDR3 is TGCGCCAGCAGCCAACATACGCGCGGCTCCTACAATGAGCAGTTCTTC. It translates to CASSQHTRGSYNEQFF.

The rearrangement joins TRBV7-9 to TRBJ1-2, with D hard to call. Per the germline V gene, CDR1 is SEHNR and CDR2 is FQNEAQ (reference sequence). This CDR3 has 15 amino acids. V shed 1 base and J shed 6 bases, with 15 bases lying between them. CDR3 DNA sequence: TGTGCCAGCAGCTTAGGTATCGGGCAGAGGAATGGCTACACCTTC. Amino acid sequence: CASSLGIGQRNGYTF.

The chain recombines TRBV20-1 with TRBJ2-1; 8 positions match TRBD1. V lost 6 bases, J lost 7 bases, and 5 bases stayed unmatched. CDR1 DFQATT and CDR2 SNEGSKA come from the germline V gene (reference sequence). This CDR3 is built from 12 residues. CDR3 loop: CSAEGQVNEQFF. In DNA form, the CDR3 reads TGCAGTGCGGAGGGACAGGTAAATGAGCAGTTCTTC.

This clonotype was detected ten times or more. The chain joins TRBV2 to TRBJ2-1; D is undetermined. The length of the CDR3 is 11 residues. The germline CDR1 and CDR2 sequences are SNHLY and FYNNEI. V dropped 7 bases and J dropped 0 bases, with 1 base sitting between them. CDR3 sequence (DNA): TGTGCCAGCACCTCCTACAATGAGCAGTTCTTC. Protein product: CASTSYNEQFF.

This clonotype was recorded at least ten times. The chain joins TRBV6-5 to TRBJ2-7; D might be TRBD2 (6 bases). This CDR3 contains 15 residues. CDR1 and CDR2 (germline): MNHEY, SVGAGI. The V and J ends lost 2 bases and 3 bases respectively, with 14 bases between them. Written as DNA, the CDR3 is TGTGCCAGCAGTTACGGAGGGCCAGGAAACTACGAGCAGTACTTC. Translation: CASSYGGPGNYEQYF.

This sequence joins TRBV7-9 and TRBJ1-5; D call uncertain. In germline, CDR1 is SEHNR, CDR2 FQNEAQ (reference sequence). The V and J ends lost 1 base and 3 bases respectively, with 13 bases between them. The length of the CDR3 is 16 residues. CDR3 sequence: CASSLEGDGYNQPQHF. The DNA for the CDR3 is TGTGCCAGCAGCTTAGAGGGCGACGGCTACAATCAGCCCCAGCATTTT.

This clonotype showed up many times. The CDR3 DNA is TGTGCCAGCAGTCGAACCCGGGACGGATATCAGCCCCAGCATTTT. This sequence encodes CASSRTRDGYQPQHF. This chain connects TRBV6-1 to TRBJ1-5, with D possibly TRBD1 on 5 matching bases. The length of the CDR3 is 15 residues. In germline, CDR1 is MNHNS, CDR2 SASEGT. V was clipped by 5 bases and J by 5 bases, with 16 bases between them.

The chain joins TRBV27 to TRBJ2-5; D gene ambiguous. Germline-derived CDR1 and CDR2 are MNHEY and SMNVEV (reference sequence). V lost 4 bases to trimming and J lost 5 bases, with 14 bases between them. The CDR3 runs to 14 residues. CDR3 residues: CASSSKILQETQYF. CDR3 coding DNA: TGTGCCAGCAGTTCCAAAATATTACAGGAGACCCAGTACTTC.

V usage is TRBV12-3 or TRBV12-4 and J usage is TRBJ2-1; D is possibly TRBD2 (5 bases). The CDR3 runs to 16 residues. V was cut by 6 bases and J by 0 bases, with 15 bases left in between. The CDR3: CASSRRISASYNEQFF. The CDR3 DNA follows: TGTGCCAGCAGCCGGAGGATTTCTGCCTCCTACAATGAGCAGTTCTTC.

Many counts were recorded for this clonotype. One junction end disagrees with the germline gene, perhaps due to a read error. In DNA, the CDR3 is TGTGCCAGCGGTTTAGATACGAACACCGGGGAGCTGTTTTTT. As protein: CASGLDTNTGELFF. The chain uses TRBV28 and TRBJ2-2; D is ambiguous. This CDR3 has 14 residues. Germline-derived CDR1 and CDR2 are MDHEN and SYDVKM.

This clonotype was seen a handful of times. A read error may produce the germline difference seen at one junction end. The V gene is TRBV28, the J gene TRBJ2-7; D is uncertain. CDR3 length: 17 amino acids. Germline V gene data show CDR1 as MDHEN and CDR2 as SYDVKM. The CDR3 DNA follows: TGTGCCAACAGTTTGTCCTTATCCTTGCAGCCTGTCTACGAGCAGTACTTC. Translation: CANSLSLSLQPVYEQYF.

The chain has TRBV6-2 or TRBV6-3 and TRBJ1-4, with a weak D call TRBD1 (6 bases). Germline CDR1 reads MNHEY; CDR2 reads SVGEGT. The CDR3 is 14 amino acids. The germline V and J ends were trimmed by 6 bases and 5 bases, with 13 bases remaining between them. The DNA for the CDR3 is TGTGCCAGCAGCTACGGGGGGGCCAATGAAAAACTGTTTTTT. Translating gives CASSYGGANEKLFF.

This clonotype was seen many times. The rearrangement uses TRBV24-1 and TRBJ2-3; D is undetermined. V was clipped by 4 bases and J by 3 bases, with 19 bases between them. CDR1 and CDR2 from the germline V gene are KGHDR and SFDVKD. This CDR3 region has 17 residues. The CDR3 here is CATSDAPATLHTDTQYF. CDR3 sequence (DNA): TGTGCCACCAGTGACGCTCCGGCCACACTCCATACAGATACGCAGTATTTT.

This clonotype occurred many times. The J gene is TRBJ2-3, the V gene TRBV28; 7 bases map to TRBD2. Germline V gives CDR1 MDHEN, CDR2 SYDVKM. This CDR3 spans 13 amino acids. The ends lost 6 bases at V and 1 base at J; junction bases unmatched: 1. This CDR3 is CASRSGGTDTQYF. In nucleotides, the CDR3 is TGTGCCAGCAGAAGCGGGGGCACAGATACGCAGTATTTT.

Many counts were recorded for this clonotype. The chain joins TRBV28 to TRBJ2-1, with D maybe TRBD2 (6 bases). V shed 8 bases and J shed 0 bases, with 14 bases lying between them. Germline loops: CDR1 MDHEN, CDR2 SYDVKM. There are 15 residues in the CDR3. The CDR3 loop is CASPPGLDSYNEQFF. In DNA, the CDR3 is TGTGCCAGCCCTCCGGGACTCGACTCCTACAATGAGCAGTTCTTC.

J is TRBJ2-3 and V is TRBV28, with TRBD2 matching over 16 bases. The CDR3 runs to 18 residues. V shed 3 bases and J 5 bases; nucleotides not matched to a gene: 8. From germline, CDR1 is MDHEN and CDR2 SYDVKM. The CDR3 nucleotides are TGTGCCAGCAGTTTCACAGGGACTAGCGGGAGGGCCCGAGATACGCAGTATTTT. It codes for CASSFTGTSGRARDTQYF. Supplemented by reference TRBV28 and TRBJ2-3, the full variable domain reads DVKVTQSSRYLVKRTGEKVFLECVQDMDHENMFWYRQDPGLGLRLIYFSYDVKMKEKGDIPEGYSVSREKKERFSLILESASTNQTSMYLCASSFTGTSGRARDTQYFGPGTRLTVL.

The rearrangement links TRBV20-1 to TRBJ2-1; 14 nucleotides agree with TRBD2. The CDR3 extends over 16 amino acids. Trimming at V came to 6 bases and at J to 3 bases, leaving 7 bases not matched to a gene. Germline CDR1 DFQATT, CDR2 SNEGSKA (reference sequence). CDR3 amino acids: CSAARTSGRNYNEQFF. The CDR3 region has the DNA TGCAGTGCCGCCCGGACTAGCGGGAGGAACTACAATGAGCAGTTCTTC.

Turning to this clonotype: A junction end diverges from the germline sequence, so it may reflect a read error. The rearrangement links TRBV12-3 or TRBV12-4 to TRBJ2-7; D unclear. This CDR3 contains 14 residues. CDR3 residues: CASSFLGISYEQCF. The CDR3 DNA follows: TGTGCCAGCAGTTTTTTAGGGATCTCCTACGAGCAGTGCTTC.

This clonotype was observed a few times. A clone one base away is much larger, so this may be a read error. The chain couples TRBV20-1 to TRBJ2-3; 10 nucleotides match TRBD2. CDR3 length: 16 amino acids. V was clipped by 5 bases and J by 1 base; unmatched bases: 9. In germline, CDR1 is DFQATT, CDR2 SNEGSKA (reference sequence). The CDR3 is CSASLPGTSGTDTQYF. In DNA form, the CDR3 reads TGCAGTGCTTCACTTCCCGGGACTAGCGGCACAGATACGCAGTATTTT.

The chain joins TRBV29-1 to TRBJ2-7, with no clear D. The CDR3 has 12 residues. CDR1 and CDR2 from the germline V gene are SQVTM and ANQGSEA. Trimming cost V 4 bases and J 4 bases, with 11 bases left between them. CDR3 residues: CSVGYGIYEQYF. CDR3 in DNA: TGCAGCGTTGGATACGGAATTTACGAGCAGTACTTC.

This clonotype was counted between two and nine times. This rearrangement joins TRBV6-1 to TRBJ1-1; D is unclear. CDR1 MNHNS and CDR2 SASEGT come from the germline V gene. The V end was cut by 8 bases, the J end by 4 bases, with 8 bases between. This CDR3 contains 11 residues. In DNA, the CDR3 is TGTGCCAGCGGCCACAGCACTGAAGCTTTCTTT. This gives the protein CASGHSTEAFF.